A single sample gave rise to the 15 T cell receptor beta chains below, sequenced in a study of graft-versus-host responses after intestinal transplantation. These receptors' targets are unknown. Produced via immunoSEQ multiplex PCR; TCRdb's table is partial and in-frame only. Found here are over 85,000 clones, about 94% of them singletons; the top ten hold around 0.18%. The material was unstimulated CD4+ T cells sorted from spleen or lymph node cells, obtained before transplant. Receptor source: a human donor who was the organ donor for an intestinal transplant.

V and J are TRBV6-5 and TRBJ1-2; 9 positions match TRBD1. CDR3 size: 14 residues. Germline lookup yields CDR1 MNHEY and CDR2 SVGAGI. Unmatched junction bases numbered 8, after V lost 5 bases and J lost 7 bases. The CDR3 loop reads CASSGAGTGSGYTF. The CDR3 region has the DNA TGTGCCAGCAGTGGAGCTGGGACAGGGTCTGGCTACACCTTC.

This sequence joins TRBV28 and TRBJ2-7; D not certain. Trimming removed 4 bases from V and 5 bases from J, with 18 bases in between. Per the germline V gene, CDR1 is MDHEN and CDR2 is SYDVKM. This CDR3 is built from 15 residues. This CDR3 is CASSSDGVPPHEQYF. CDR3 in DNA: TGTGCCAGCAGTTCCGACGGTGTCCCCCCCCACGAGCAGTACTTC.

This clone has only one observation. The chain recombines TRBV27 with TRBJ2-3; maybe TRBD1 (6 bases). Germline CDR1 MNHEY, CDR2 SMNVEV (reference sequence). This CDR3 has 14 residues. The V and J ends lost 5 bases and 6 bases respectively, with 15 bases between them. The CDR3 loop reads CASSATGWWDTQYF. The DNA for the CDR3 is TGTGCCAGCAGTGCAACAGGGTGGTGGGATACGCAGTATTTT.

The gene calls are TRBV10-3 and TRBJ1-1, with 7 bases matching TRBD1. This CDR3 is built from 15 residues. Losses at the gene ends were 1 base for V and 1 base for J; bases not matched to a gene: 3. Germline CDR1 reads ENHRY; CDR2 reads SYGVKD. The CDR3 DNA reads as TGTGCCATCAGTGAGTTGGGACAGACGAACACTGAAGCTTTCTTT. Translation gives CAISELGQTNTEAFF.

The chain links TRBV10-3 to TRBJ2-1, with 13 bases fitting TRBD2. V trimming: 6 bases; J trimming: 8 bases; junction bases outside the gene matches: 10. The germline V gene has CDR1 ENHRY and CDR2 SYGVKD. The CDR3 runs to 16 residues. The CDR3 nucleotides read TGTGCCATCAGACGCACCGGGACTAGCGGGGTTGATGAGCAGTTCTTC. It encodes CAIRRTGTSGVDEQFF.

The chain links TRBV28 to TRBJ2-1, with D perhaps TRBD1 or TRBD2 (5 bases each). The CDR3 is 13 amino acids. The ends were cut back, 8 bases at V and 4 bases at J, with 12 bases in the middle. Germline V gives CDR1 MDHEN, CDR2 SYDVKM. The CDR3 sequence is CASQGALYNEQFF. The CDR3 bases are TGTGCCAGCCAGGGAGCCTTATACAATGAGCAGTTCTTC.

The gene calls are TRBV18 and TRBJ2-5; weak D call: TRBD1 (5 bases). The closer fit of TRBJ2-7 to the DNA end suggests the J call may be wrong. CDR1 KGHSH and CDR2 LQKENI come from the germline V gene. This CDR3 comprises 14 residues. The CDR3 DNA reads TGTGCCAGCTCACCATTCGGTGGCAGGGACGAGCAGTACTTC. Amino acids: CASSPFGGRDEQYF.

The chain employs TRBV28 and TRBJ1-1; no firm D call. CDR3 length equals 15 residues. Germline loops: CDR1 MDHEN, CDR2 SYDVKM. Trimming stripped 1 base from V and 4 bases from J, with 13 bases between. CDR3 nucleotide sequence: TGTGCCAGCAGTTTATCTGACACTTTGGGCACTGAAGCTTTCTTT. Protein sequence: CASSLSDTLGTEAFF. Looking up the rest from reference TRBV28 and TRBJ1-1 gives the full variable domain: DVKVTQSSRYLVKRTGEKVFLECVQDMDHENMFWYRQDPGLGLRLIYFSYDVKMKEKGDIPEGYSVSREKKERFSLILESASTNQTSMYLCASSLSDTLGTEAFFGQGTRLTVV.

The chain couples TRBV30 to TRBJ1-6; 10 bases align to TRBD1. CDR3 length: 15 residues. J gave up 9 bases and V 5 bases, and 10 bases lay outside the gene matches. The germline V gene has CDR1 GTSNPN and CDR2 SVGIG (reference sequence). This CDR3 is CAWRGQGVIGSPLHF. The DNA of the CDR3 is TGTGCCTGGCGAGGACAGGGGGTCATAGGTTCACCCCTCCACTTT.

The chain couples TRBV28 to TRBJ2-7, with 7 nucleotides matching TRBD1. Germline-derived CDR1 and CDR2 are MDHEN and SYDVKM. V dropped 6 bases and J dropped 4; count of bases not matched to a gene: 0. This CDR3 is 11 amino acids long. As DNA, the CDR3 is TGTGCCAGCAGACAGGGGTACGAGCAGTACTTC. Its translation: CASRQGYEQYF.

The rearrangement uses TRBV29-1 and TRBJ2-1; D is possibly TRBD1 (6 bases). Trimming left V 6 bases short and J 1 base short, with 13 bases between. The germline CDR1 and CDR2 sequences are SQVTM and ANQGSEA. This CDR3 has 14 residues. The chain's CDR3 is CSVGTPFSYNEQFF. CDR3 DNA: TGCAGCGTGGGGACACCCTTTTCCTACAATGAGCAGTTCTTC.

The chain links TRBV19 to TRBJ1-2; 8 positions agree with TRBD1. This CDR3 comprises 15 residues. Germline V gene lookup returns CDR1 LNHDA and CDR2 SQIVND (reference sequence). V shed 4 bases, J shed 4 bases, and the junction held 8 bases outside the gene matches. Here the CDR3 reads CASSNPGTGGYGYTF. The CDR3 DNA follows: TGTGCCAGTAGTAACCCCGGGACAGGCGGCTATGGCTACACCTTC. Complete variable domain (other parts from reference TRBV19 and TRBJ1-2): DGGITQSPKYLFRKEGQNVTLSCEQNLNHDAMYWYRQDPGQGLRLIYYSQIVNDFQKGDIAEGYSVSREKKESFPLTVTSAQKNPTAFYLCASSNPGTGGYGYTFGSGTRLTVV.

In DNA form, the CDR3 reads TGCGCCAGCAGCTTGCGGGCGGCCGGGGAGCTGTTTTTT. It translates to CASSLRAAGELFF. The chain carries TRBV5-1 and TRBJ2-2; D unclear. V lost 1 base to trimming and J lost 6 bases, with 7 bases between them. Germline V gives CDR1 SGHRS, CDR2 YFSETQ. CDR3 length: 13 amino acids.

The chain uses TRBV28 and TRBJ1-1; D is possibly TRBD1 (6 bases). V lost 5 bases, J lost 6 bases, and 13 bases lay in between. The germline gives CDR1 MDHEN, CDR2 SYDVKM. The CDR3 covers 13 residues. The CDR3 loop is CASSRPGAPEAFF. The CDR3 coding sequence is TGTGCCAGCAGTCGGCCGGGGGCCCCTGAAGCTTTCTTT.

The chain couples TRBV6-5 to TRBJ2-3; TRBD2 might be the D (5 bases). Germline lookup yields CDR1 MNHEY and CDR2 SVGAGI. Trimming removed 6 bases from V and 10 bases from J, with 23 bases in between. The CDR3 length is 15 residues. CDR3 DNA sequence: TGTGCCAGCAGCCCGTCTAGCTTCAGTCAGGAGGCGCAGTATTTT. Translation: CASSPSSFSQEAQYF.